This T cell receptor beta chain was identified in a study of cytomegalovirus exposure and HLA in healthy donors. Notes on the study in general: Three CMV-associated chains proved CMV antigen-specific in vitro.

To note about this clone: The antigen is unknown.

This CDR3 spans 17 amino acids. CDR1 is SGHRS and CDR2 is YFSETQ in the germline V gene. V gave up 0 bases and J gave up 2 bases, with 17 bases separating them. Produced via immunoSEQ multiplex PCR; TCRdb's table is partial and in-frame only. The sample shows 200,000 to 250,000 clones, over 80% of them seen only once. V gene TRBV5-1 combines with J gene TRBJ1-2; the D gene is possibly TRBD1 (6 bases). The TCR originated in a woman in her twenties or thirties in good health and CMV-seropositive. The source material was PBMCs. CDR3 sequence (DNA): TGCGCCAGCAGCTTGGTGGGGGGCGACCTTGCAAACTATGGCTACACCTTC. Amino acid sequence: CASSLVGGDLANYGYTF.